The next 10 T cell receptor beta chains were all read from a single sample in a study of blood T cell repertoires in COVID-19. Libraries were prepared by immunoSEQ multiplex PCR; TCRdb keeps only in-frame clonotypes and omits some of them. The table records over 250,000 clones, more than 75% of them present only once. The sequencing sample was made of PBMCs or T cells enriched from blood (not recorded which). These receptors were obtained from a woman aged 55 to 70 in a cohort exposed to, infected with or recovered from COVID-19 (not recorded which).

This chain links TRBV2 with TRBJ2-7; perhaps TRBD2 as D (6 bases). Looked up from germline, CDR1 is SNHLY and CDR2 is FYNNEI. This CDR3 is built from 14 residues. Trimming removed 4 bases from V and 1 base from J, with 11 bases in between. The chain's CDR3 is CASSGSSGSYEQYF. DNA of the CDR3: TGTGCCAGCAGTGGCAGTAGCGGATCCTACGAGCAGTACTTC.

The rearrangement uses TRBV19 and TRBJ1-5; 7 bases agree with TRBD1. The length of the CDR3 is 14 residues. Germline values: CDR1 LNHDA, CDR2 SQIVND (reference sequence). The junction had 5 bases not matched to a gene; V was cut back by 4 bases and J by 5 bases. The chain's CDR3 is CASSTLQGHQPQHF. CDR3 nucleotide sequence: TGTGCCAGTAGTACCCTACAGGGGCATCAGCCCCAGCATTTT.

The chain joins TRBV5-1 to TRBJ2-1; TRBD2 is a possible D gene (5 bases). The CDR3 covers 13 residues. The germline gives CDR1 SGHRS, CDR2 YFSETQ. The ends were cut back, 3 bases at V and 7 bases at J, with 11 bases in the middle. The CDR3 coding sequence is TGCGCCAGCAGCTATGAAGCGGCGAATGAGCAGTTCTTC. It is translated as CASSYEAANEQFF.

CDR3 loop: CASSSETSAGANVLTF. The DNA for the CDR3 is TGTGCCAGCAGCTCTGAAACTAGCGCTGGGGCCAACGTCCTGACTTTC. The chain uses TRBV6-2 or TRBV6-3 and TRBJ2-6; TRBD2 agrees at 7 bases. With V trimmed by 6 bases and J by 2 bases, 7 bases remained unmatched. The CDR3 has 16 amino acids. Germline lookup yields CDR1 MNHEY and CDR2 SVGEGT.

In DNA form, the CDR3 reads TGTGCCAGCAGCCCAGGCGTAGGGGCAGCAGGGGAGCTGTTTTTT. This gives the protein CASSPGVGAAGELFF. The chain has TRBV9 and TRBJ2-2, with D possibly matching TRBD1 (5 bases). The CDR3 totals 15 residues. Germline V gene sequence: CDR1 SGDLS, CDR2 YYNGEE. Trimming took off 4 bases at V and 8 bases at J, with 18 bases between the two ends.

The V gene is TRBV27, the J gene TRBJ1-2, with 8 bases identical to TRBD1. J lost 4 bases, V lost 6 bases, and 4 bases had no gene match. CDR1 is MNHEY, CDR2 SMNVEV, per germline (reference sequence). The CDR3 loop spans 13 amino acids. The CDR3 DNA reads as TGTGCCAGCAGCCAGGGGGCGAGCTATGGCTACACCTTC. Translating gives CASSQGASYGYTF.

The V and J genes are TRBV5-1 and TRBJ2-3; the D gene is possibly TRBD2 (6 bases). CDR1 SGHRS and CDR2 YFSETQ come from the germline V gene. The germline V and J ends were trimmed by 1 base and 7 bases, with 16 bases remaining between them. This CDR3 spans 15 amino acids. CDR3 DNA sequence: TGCGCCAGCAGCTTGAGACCCGGGGGTGGGAATACGCAGTATTTT. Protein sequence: CASSLRPGGGNTQYF.

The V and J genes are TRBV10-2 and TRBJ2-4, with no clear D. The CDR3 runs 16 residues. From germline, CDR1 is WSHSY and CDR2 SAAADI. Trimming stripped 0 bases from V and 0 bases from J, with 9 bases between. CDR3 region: CASSESSDLAKNIQYF. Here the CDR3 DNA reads TGCGCCAGCAGTGAGTCTTCAGACTTAGCCAAAAACATTCAGTACTTC.

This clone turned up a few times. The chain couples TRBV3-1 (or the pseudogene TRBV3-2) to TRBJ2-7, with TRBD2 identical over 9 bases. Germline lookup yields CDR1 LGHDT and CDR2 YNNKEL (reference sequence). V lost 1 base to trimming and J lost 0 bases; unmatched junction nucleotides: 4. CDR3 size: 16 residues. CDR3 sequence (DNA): TGTGCCAGCAGCCAAGGGGTAGCGGGAGTCTCCTACGAGCAGTACTTC. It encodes CASSQGVAGVSYEQYF.

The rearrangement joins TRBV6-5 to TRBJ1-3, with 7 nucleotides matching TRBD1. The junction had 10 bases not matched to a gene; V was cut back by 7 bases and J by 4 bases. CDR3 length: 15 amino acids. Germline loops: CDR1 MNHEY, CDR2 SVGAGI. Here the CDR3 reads CASNPTGAGGNTIYF. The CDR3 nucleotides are TGTGCCAGCAACCCAACAGGGGCGGGAGGAAACACCATATATTTT.